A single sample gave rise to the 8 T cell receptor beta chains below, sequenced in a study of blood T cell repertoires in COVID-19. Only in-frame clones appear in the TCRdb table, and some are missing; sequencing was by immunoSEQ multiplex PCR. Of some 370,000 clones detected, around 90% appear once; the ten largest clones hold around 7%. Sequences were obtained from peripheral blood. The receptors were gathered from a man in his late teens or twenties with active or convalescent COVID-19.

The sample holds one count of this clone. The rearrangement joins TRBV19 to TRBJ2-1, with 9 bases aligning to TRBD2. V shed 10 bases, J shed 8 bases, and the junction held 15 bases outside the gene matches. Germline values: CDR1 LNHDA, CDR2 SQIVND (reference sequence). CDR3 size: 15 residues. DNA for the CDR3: TGTGCCACCAGACCCCTGGGCGGGGGGGGCGATGAGCAGTTCTTC. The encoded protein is CATRPLGGGGDEQFF.

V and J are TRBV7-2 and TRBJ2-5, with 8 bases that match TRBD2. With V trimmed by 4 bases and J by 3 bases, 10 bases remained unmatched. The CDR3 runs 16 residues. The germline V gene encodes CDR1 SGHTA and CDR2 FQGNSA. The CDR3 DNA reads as TGTGCCAGCAGCTGGCGGACTAGCCATCCAAAAGAGACCCAGTACTTC. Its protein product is CASSWRTSHPKETQYF.

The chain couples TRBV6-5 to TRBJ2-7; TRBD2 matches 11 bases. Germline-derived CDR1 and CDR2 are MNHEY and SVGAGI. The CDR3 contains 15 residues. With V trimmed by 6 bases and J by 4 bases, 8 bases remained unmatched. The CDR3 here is CASRPLAGGVYEQYF. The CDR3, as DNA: TGTGCCAGCAGACCTCTAGCGGGGGGTGTGTACGAGCAGTACTTC.

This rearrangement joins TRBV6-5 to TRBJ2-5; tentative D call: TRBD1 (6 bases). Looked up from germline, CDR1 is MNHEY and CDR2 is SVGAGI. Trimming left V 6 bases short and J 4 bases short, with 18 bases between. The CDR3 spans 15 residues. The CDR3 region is CASRGSDRLGETQYF. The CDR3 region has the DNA TGTGCCAGCAGGGGATCCGACAGGTTGGGAGAGACCCAGTACTTC.

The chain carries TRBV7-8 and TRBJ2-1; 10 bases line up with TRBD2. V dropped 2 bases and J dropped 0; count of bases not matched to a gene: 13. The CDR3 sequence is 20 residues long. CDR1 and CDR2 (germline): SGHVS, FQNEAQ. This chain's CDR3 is CASSLSAGSSGGSSYNEQFF. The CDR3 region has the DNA TGTGCCAGCAGCTTATCGGCTGGCAGTAGCGGGGGGAGCTCCTACAATGAGCAGTTCTTC.

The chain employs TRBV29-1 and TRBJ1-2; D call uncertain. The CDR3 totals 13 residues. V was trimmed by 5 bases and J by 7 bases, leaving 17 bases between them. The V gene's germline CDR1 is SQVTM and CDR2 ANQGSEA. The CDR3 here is CSVLTPGHPGYTF. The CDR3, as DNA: TGCAGCGTTCTAACCCCAGGCCACCCTGGCTACACCTTC.

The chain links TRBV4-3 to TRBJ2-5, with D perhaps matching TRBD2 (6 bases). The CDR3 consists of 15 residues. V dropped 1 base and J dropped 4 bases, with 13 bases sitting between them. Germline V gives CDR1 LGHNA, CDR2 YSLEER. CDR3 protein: CASSQGSGFRETQYF. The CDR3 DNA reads TGCGCCAGCAGCCAAGGCAGCGGGTTCCGAGAGACCCAGTACTTC.

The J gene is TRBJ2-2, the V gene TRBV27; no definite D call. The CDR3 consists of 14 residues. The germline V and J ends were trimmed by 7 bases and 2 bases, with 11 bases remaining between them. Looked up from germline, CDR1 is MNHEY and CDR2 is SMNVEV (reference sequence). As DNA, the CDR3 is TGTGCCAGCAACTGGCGGCCAAACACCGGGGAGCTGTTTTTT. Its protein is CASNWRPNTGELFF.